This TCR beta chain was found in a study of spatial heterogeneity in lung cancer. This clonotype was observed many times. TCRdb analysed the 5' RACE reads with MiXCR anew, one entry per CDR3 protein. The sample holds around 30,000 distinct CDR3 sequences; approximately 8.1% are singletons and the top ten take 30% to 45%. V lost 0 bases, J lost 4 bases, and 11 bases lay in between. The length of the CDR3 is 15 residues. Per the germline V gene, CDR1 is SGHRS and CDR2 is YFSETQ. Sample time point: sample taken at primary tumor resection. Whole RNA obtained from tumor, nontumor lung or frozen PBMC underwent sequencing without sorting.

The gene calls are TRBV5-1 and TRBJ2-1; unclear D gene. The sequencing used PBMCs, collected at surgery. This clonotype was obtained from a female donor with early-stage non-small cell lung cancer. CDR3 residues: CASSLEGDIYNEQFF. CDR3 coding DNA: TGCGCCAGCAGCTTGGAGGGCGACATTTACAATGAGCAGTTCTTC.